This record concerns one T cell receptor beta chain sequence. Its target is unknown. The data originate from a study of T-cell memory formation after mild COVID-19. Study outcomes and limitations: Pre-infection memory showed some responding clones, and this suggested that cross-reactive memory joined. Later expanders leaned toward CD4+, whereas clones contracting from day 15 to 85 were balanced CD4/CD8. Among contracting clones, CD4+ were mainly CM/EM and CD8+ enriched in EMRA. Clones from the second wave (peaking day 37) had unconfirmed SARS-CoV-2 specificity.

The length of the CDR3 is 14 residues. Germline CDR1 reads SGHDT; CDR2 reads YYEEEE. The V gene lost 1 base and the J gene lost 8 bases, with 13 bases spanning the gap. TCRdb reanalysed the 5' RACE reads using MiXCR and keeps one entry per CDR3 protein. The sample carries under 600,000 distinct CDR3 sequences, about 22% recorded once. The sequence derives from an adult woman who had mild COVID-19 (a few samples of this study predate the infection). Cell type and time point are not known. The gene calls are TRBV5-6 and TRBJ2-1; no definite D call. The specimen was PBMCs or a T cell subset sorted from them (not recorded which). The CDR3 DNA reads as TGTGCCAGCAGCTTGCCAGTGGGAAGCGATGAGCAGTTCTTC. Protein product: CASSLPVGSDEQFF.